The T cell receptor (beta chain) described here comes from a study of blood T cells in healthy people across ages. The CDR3 is 14 amino acids. Next came a second PCR, run for about 6 to 12 cycles, which used a sample-barcoded 5' primer along with a J-beta primer mix. One entry per CDR3 protein, called by TCRdb with MiXCR from the 5' RACE reads. The sample has around 1,600,000 distinct CDR3 sequences; approximately 43% are singletons. The sequencing input was blood. The rearrangement uses TRBV12-3 or TRBV12-4 and TRBJ2-1; either TRBD1 or TRBD2 may fit D (6 bases each). The DNA matches TRBJ2-7 better at its end, which makes the J call doubtful. The source is a young woman in good health. CDR3: CASSLFGGYNEQYF. The CDR3 bases are TGTGCCAGCAGTTTGTTCGGGGGCTACAATGAGCAGTACTTC.